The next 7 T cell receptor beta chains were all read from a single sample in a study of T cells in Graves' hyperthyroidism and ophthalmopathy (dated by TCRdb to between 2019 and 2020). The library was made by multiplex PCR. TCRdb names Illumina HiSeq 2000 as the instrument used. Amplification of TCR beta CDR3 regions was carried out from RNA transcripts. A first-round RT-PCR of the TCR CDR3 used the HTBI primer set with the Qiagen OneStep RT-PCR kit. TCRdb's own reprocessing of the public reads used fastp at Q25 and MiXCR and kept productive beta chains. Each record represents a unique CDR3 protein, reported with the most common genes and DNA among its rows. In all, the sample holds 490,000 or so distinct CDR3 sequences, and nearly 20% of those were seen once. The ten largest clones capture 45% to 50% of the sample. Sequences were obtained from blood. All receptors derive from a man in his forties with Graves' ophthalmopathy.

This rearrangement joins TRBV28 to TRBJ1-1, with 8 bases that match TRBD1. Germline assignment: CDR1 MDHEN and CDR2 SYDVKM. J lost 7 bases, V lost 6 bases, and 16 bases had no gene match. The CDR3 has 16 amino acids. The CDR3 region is CASSPRRVQGGGEAFF. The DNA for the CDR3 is TGTGCCAGCAGCCCAAGGAGGGTACAGGGGGGTGGTGAAGCTTTCTTT. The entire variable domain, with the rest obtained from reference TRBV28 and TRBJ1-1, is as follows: DVKVTQSSRYLVKRTGEKVFLECVQDMDHENMFWYRQDPGLGLRLIYFSYDVKMKEKGDIPEGYSVSREKKERFSLILESASTNQTSMYLCASSPRRVQGGGEAFFGQGTRLTVV.

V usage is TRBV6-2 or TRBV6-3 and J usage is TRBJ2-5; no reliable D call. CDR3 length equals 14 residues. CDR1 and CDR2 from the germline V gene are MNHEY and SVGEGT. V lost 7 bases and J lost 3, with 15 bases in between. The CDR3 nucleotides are TGTGCCAGCACCCTCACCTCTAGGGAAGAGACCCAGTACTTC. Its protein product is CASTLTSREETQYF.

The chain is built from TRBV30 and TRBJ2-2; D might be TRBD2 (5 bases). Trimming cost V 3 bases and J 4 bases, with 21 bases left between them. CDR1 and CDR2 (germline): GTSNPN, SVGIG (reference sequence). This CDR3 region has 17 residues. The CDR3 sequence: CAWRARTGGPLTGELFF. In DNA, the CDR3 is TGTGCCTGGAGGGCCCGGACTGGCGGGCCCCTCACCGGGGAGCTGTTTTTT.

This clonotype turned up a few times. As DNA, the CDR3 is TGTGCCAGCAGCCAAACCCGGACTAGCGGGTCCAAAAACATTCAGTACTTC. Translated, it gives CASSQTRTSGSKNIQYF. This sequence joins TRBV3-1 and TRBJ2-4; 11 bases are a match to TRBD2. The CDR3 is 17 amino acids. V was clipped by 2 bases and J by 2 bases; unmatched bases: 5. In germline, CDR1 is LGHDT, CDR2 YNNKEL (reference sequence).

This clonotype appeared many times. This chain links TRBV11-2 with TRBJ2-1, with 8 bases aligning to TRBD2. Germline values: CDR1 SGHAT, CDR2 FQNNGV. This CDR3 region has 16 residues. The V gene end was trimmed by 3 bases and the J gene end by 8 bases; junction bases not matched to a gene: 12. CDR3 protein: CASSLRTGTRFDEQFF. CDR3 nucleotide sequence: TGTGCCAGCAGCTTGAGAACCGGGACTAGGTTTGATGAGCAGTTCTTC.

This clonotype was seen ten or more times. The CDR3 region has the DNA TGCGCCAGCAGCTTGGACGGGGGCGACACCGGGGAGCTGTTTTTT. The encoded protein is CASSLDGGDTGELFF. The chain couples TRBV5-1 to TRBJ2-2, with D perhaps being TRBD1 or TRBD2 (6 bases each). This CDR3 contains 15 residues. Trimming shortened V by 0 bases and J by 3 bases, and 9 bases separated the two germline ends. Per germline, CDR1 SGHRS and CDR2 YFSETQ.

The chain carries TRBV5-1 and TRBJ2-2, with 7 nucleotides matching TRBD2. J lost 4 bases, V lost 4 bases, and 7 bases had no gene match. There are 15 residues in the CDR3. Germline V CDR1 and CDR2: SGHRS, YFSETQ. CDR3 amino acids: CASSPTAGSTGELFF. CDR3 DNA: TGCGCCAGCAGCCCTACAGCGGGGAGCACCGGGGAGCTGTTTTTT.